The present T cell receptor (beta chain) was sequenced within a study of T cells in Graves' hyperthyroidism and ophthalmopathy. This CDR3 is 13 amino acids long. From germline, CDR1 is LGHDT and CDR2 YNNKEL (reference sequence). V shed 0 bases and J shed 7 bases, with 7 bases lying between them. Amplification targeted TCR beta CDR3 regions from RNA transcripts. First-round RT-PCR of the TCR CDR3 relied on the HTBI primer set. TCRdb analysed the multiplex PCR reads with MiXCR anew, one entry per CDR3 protein. The repertoire has about 640,000 distinct CDR3 sequences, around 13% of them found once; the top ten carry around 12%. The table lists this clonotype with many counts.

This clonotype originated in a woman in her forties or fifties with Graves' ophthalmopathy. V usage is TRBV3-1 and J usage is TRBJ2-1; unclear D gene. Input material: blood. The CDR3 region is CASSQELVNEQFF. In DNA form, the CDR3 reads TGTGCCAGCAGCCAAGAGCTGGTGAATGAGCAGTTCTTC.